The rows below give T cell receptor beta chains drawn from one sample of a study of human CD8 memory T cell subsets. TCRdb reprocessed the 5' RACE reads and keeps a single row for each CDR3 protein, giving no DNA. The sample has more than 3,500 distinct CDR3 sequences. The specimen sequenced was CD8+ T cells from PBMCs. These receptor sequences come from a human donor in good health. CDR3s include the opening cysteine and the closing phenylalanine or tryptophan. Only part of the rows carry a size: once, few, many, or a class if the clone is expanded.

clone size | J gene | V gene | CDR3 protein
medium-sized | TRBJ2-1 | TRBV5-1 | CASSPTGPPYNEQFF
medium-sized | TRBJ2-7 | TRBV20-1 | CSARRSSYEQYF
. | TRBJ2-7 | TRBV7-8 | CASSLDNYEQYF
medium-sized | TRBJ1-3 | TRBV6-6 | CASSPRDSAIYF
medium-sized | TRBJ1-6 | TRBV13 | CASTKGEGYNSPLHF
medium-sized | TRBJ2-1 | TRBV20-1 | CSGGGKVDNEQFF
medium-sized | TRBJ2-7 | TRBV12-3/TRBV12-4 | CASCCGPRPYEQYF
medium-sized | TRBJ1-5 | TRBV7-8 | CASSPGSGSNQPQHF
. | TRBJ1-1 | TRBV14 | CASSPSSGLLTEAFF
medium-sized | TRBJ1-1 | TRBV13 | CASSPDTEGLPEAFF
medium-sized | TRBJ1-1 | TRBV12-3/TRBV12-4 | CASSIRQGGITEAFF
. | TRBJ2-1 | TRBV11-3 | CASSYQTQGGNEQFF
medium-sized | TRBJ2-1 | TRBV5-1 | CASRSSGNEQFF
medium-sized | TRBJ1-1 | TRBV15 | CATSRLGDTEAFF
. | TRBJ2-1 | TRBV7-3 | CASSLSAGGRGEQFF
. | TRBJ2-7 | TRBV29-1 | CSPKIADRVYEQYF
. | TRBJ2-7 | TRBV19 | CASSIASDSGFYEQYF
medium-sized | TRBJ2-3 | TRBV4-1 | CASSQADFVAVSTDTQYF
medium-sized | TRBJ2-7 | TRBV7-2 | CASSLGGPGYEQYF
medium-sized | TRBJ2-1 | TRBV7-2 | CASSLEEGPREQFF
. | TRBJ2-7 | TRBV6-2/TRBV6-3 | CASRTTSGSFYEQYF
. | TRBJ2-2 | TRBV7-3 | CASAAVPYTGELFF
. | TRBJ2-5 | TRBV12-3/TRBV12-4 | CASSSTGGQETQYF
. | TRBJ2-1 | TRBV5-4 | CASSYGTSGIRGFF